This T cell receptor beta chain comes out of a study of blood T cell repertoires in COVID-19. Study as a whole: Sample material is recorded as cDNA or gDNA derived from T cells, B-cell-depleted T cells, or PBMCs.

The repertoire was sequenced with immunoSEQ multiplex PCR; TCRdb's copy has only in-frame clones and lacks some. Among 380,000 or so clones listed, approximately 89% were seen once. The CDR3 totals 12 residues. Trimming took off 4 bases at V and 4 bases at J, with 7 bases between the two ends. Per germline, CDR1 SQVTM and CDR2 ANQGSEA. J is TRBJ1-4 and V is TRBV29-1; D remains ambiguous. Sequenced sample: PBMCs or T cells enriched from blood (not recorded which). The sequence derives from a man aged 25 to 40 who had recovered from COVID-19. The chain's CDR3 is CSVAGINEKLFF. The CDR3, as DNA: TGCAGCGTTGCTGGCATTAATGAAAAACTGTTTTTT.